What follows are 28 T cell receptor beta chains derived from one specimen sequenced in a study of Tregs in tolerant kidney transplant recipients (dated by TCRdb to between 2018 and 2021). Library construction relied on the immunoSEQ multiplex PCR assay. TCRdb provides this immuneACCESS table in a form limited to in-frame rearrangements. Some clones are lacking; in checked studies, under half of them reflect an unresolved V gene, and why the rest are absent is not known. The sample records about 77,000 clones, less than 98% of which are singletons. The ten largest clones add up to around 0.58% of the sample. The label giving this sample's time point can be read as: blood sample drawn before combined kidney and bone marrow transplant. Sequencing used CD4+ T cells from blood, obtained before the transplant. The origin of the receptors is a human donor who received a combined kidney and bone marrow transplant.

The CDR3 nucleotides read TGTGCCAGCAGTGAATATCTAACTAACCCGATGTTATTATACAATGAGCAGTTCTTC. As protein: CASSEYLTNPMLLYNEQFF. The chain links TRBV6-1 to TRBJ2-1, with no clear D. The CDR3 runs 19 residues. Germline V gene data show CDR1 as MNHNS and CDR2 as SASEGT. Trimming shortened V by 2 bases and J by 4 bases, and 24 bases separated the two germline ends.

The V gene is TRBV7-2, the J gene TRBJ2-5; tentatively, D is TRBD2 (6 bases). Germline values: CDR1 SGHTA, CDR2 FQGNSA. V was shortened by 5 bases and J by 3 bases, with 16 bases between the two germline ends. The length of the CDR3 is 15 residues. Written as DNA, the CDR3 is TGTGCCAGCAGCACAACCCGGACTATGAAAGAGACCCAGTACTTC. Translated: CASSTTRTMKETQYF.

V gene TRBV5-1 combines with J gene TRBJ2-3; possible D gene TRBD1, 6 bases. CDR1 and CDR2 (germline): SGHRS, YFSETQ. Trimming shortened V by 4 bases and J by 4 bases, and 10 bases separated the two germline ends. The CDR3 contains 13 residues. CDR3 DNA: TGCGCCAGCAGCCCCGACAGGTCAGATACGCAGTATTTT. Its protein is CASSPDRSDTQYF.

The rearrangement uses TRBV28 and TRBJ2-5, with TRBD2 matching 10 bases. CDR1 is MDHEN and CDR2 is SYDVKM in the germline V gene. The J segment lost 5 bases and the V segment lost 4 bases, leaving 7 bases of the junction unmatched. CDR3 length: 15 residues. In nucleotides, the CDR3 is TGTGCCAGCAGTTCTAGCGGGGGCGAATGGGAGACCCAGTACTTC. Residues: CASSSSGGEWETQYF.

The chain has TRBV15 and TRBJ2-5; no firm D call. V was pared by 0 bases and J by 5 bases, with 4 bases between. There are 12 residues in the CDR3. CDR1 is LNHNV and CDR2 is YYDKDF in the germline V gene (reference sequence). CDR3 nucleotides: TGTGCCACCAGCAGAGACAGGGAGACCCAGTACTTC. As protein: CATSRDRETQYF.

CDR3 in DNA: TGTGCCAGCAGCTTTTCTTTGTCTAACTATGGCTACACCTTC. Protein product: CASSFSLSNYGYTF. This rearrangement joins TRBV11-2 to TRBJ1-2; D not resolved. Between the trimmed V and J ends, which lost 3 bases and 0 bases, there was a span of 8 bases. The CDR3 is 14 amino acids. In germline, CDR1 is SGHAT, CDR2 FQNNGV.

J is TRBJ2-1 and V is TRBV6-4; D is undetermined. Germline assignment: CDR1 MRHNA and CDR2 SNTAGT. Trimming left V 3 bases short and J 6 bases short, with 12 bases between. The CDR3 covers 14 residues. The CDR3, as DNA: TGTGCCAGCAGTGAAATTATGGCTAGCAATGAGCAGTTCTTC. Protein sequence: CASSEIMASNEQFF.

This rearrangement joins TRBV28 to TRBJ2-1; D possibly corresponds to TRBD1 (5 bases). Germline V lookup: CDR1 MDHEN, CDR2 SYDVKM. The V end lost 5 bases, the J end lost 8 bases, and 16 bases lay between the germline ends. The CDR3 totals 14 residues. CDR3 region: CASSTPGINYEQFF. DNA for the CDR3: TGTGCCAGCAGTACGCCAGGGATCAACTATGAGCAGTTCTTC.

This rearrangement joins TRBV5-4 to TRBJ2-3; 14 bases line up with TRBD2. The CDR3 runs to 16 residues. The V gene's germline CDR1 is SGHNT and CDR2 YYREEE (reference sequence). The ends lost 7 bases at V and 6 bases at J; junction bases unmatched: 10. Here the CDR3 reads CASGMGTSGGMDTQYF. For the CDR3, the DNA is TGTGCCAGCGGCATGGGGACTAGCGGGGGAATGGATACGCAGTATTTT.

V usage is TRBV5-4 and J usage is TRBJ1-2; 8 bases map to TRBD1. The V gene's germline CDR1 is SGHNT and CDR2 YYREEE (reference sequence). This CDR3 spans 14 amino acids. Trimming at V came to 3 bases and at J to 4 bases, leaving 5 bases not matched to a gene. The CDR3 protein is CASSSPTGAYGYTF. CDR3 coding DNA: TGTGCCAGCAGCTCCCCGACAGGGGCCTATGGCTACACCTTC.

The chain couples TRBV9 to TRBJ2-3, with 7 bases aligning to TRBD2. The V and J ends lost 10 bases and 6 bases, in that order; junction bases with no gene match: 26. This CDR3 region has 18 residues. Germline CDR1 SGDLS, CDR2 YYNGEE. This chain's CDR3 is CAVVRPQTGLFAVDTQYF. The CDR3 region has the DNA TGTGCCGTCGTTCGTCCTCAAACGGGACTATTCGCGGTGGATACGCAGTATTTT. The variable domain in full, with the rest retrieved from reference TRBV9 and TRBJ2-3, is DSGVTQTPKHLITATGQRVTLRCSPRSGDLSVYWYQQSLDQGLQFLIQYYNGEERAKGNILERFSAQQFPDLHSELNLSSLELGDSALYFCAVVRPQTGLFAVDTQYFGPGTRLTVL.

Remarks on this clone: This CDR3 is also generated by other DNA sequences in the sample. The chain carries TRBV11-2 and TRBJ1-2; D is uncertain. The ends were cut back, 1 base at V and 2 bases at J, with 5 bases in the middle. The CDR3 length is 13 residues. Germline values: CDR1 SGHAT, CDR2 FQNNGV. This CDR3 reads CASSLGQNYGYTF. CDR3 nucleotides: TGTGCCAGCAGCTTAGGCCAGAACTATGGCTACACCTTC.

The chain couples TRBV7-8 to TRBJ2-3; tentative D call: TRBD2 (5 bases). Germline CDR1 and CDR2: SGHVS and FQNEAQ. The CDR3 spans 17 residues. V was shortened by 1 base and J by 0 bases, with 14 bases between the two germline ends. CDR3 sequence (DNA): TGTGCCAGCAGCTTAGGCCCTGGGAGCGCTAGCACAGATACGCAGTATTTT. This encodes CASSLGPGSASTDTQYF.

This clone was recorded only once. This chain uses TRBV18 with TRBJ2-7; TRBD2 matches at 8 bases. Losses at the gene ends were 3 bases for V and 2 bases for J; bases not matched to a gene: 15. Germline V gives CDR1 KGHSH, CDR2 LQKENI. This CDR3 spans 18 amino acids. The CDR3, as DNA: TGTGCCAGCTCACCGTACGGGAGGGTTTCTGGAGGGACCTACGAGCAGTACTTC. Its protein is CASSPYGRVSGGTYEQYF. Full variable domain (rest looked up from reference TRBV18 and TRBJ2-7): NAGVMQNPRHLVRRRGQEARLRCSPMKGHSHVYWYRQLPEEGLKFMVYLQKENIIDESGMPKERFSAEFPKEGPSILRIQQVVRGDSAAYFCASSPYGRVSGGTYEQYFGPGTRLTVT.

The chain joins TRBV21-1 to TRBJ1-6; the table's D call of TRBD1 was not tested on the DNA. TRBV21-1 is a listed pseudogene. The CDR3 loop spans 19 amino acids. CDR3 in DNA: TGTGCCAGCAGCCCTCCTTTCAGATTGGGGACAGGGGGAGATTCACCCCTCCACTTT. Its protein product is CASSPPFRLGTGGDSPLHF.

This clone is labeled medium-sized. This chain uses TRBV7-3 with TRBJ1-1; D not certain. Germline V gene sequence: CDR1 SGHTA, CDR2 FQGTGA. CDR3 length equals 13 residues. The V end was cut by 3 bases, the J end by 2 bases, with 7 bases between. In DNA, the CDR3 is TGTGCCAGCAGCTTGTTGGCCAACACTGAAGCTTTCTTT. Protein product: CASSLLANTEAFF. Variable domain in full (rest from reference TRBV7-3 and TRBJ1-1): GAGVSQTPSNKVTEKGKYVELRCDPISGHTALYWYRQSLGQGPEFLIYFQGTGAADDSGLPNDRFFAVRPEGSVSTLKIQRTERGDSAVYLCASSLLANTEAFFGQGTRLTVV.

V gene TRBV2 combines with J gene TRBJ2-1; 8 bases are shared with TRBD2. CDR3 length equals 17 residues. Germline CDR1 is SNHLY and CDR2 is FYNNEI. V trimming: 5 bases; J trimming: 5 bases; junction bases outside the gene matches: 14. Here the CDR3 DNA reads TGTGCCAGCAGTAACAAAAAGCGGGAGCCCCTCGACAATGAGCAGTTCTTC. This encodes CASSNKKREPLDNEQFF.

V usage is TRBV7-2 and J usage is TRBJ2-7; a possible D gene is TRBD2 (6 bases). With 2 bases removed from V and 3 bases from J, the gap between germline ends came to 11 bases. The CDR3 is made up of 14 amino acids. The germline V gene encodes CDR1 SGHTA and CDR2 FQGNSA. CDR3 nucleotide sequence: TGTGCCAGCAGCTTACGGGAGCGTCTCTACGAGCAGTACTTC. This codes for CASSLRERLYEQYF.

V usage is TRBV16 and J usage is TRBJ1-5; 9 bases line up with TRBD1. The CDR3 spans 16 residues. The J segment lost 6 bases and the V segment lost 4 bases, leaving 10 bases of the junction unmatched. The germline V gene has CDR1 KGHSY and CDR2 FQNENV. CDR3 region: CASSPRTGEGSQPQHF. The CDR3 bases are TGTGCCAGCAGCCCGCGGACAGGGGAAGGGAGTCAGCCCCAGCATTTT. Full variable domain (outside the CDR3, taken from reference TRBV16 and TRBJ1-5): GEEVAQTPKHLVRGEGQKAKLYCAPIKGHSYVFWYQQVLKNEFKFLISFQNENVFDETGMPKERFSAKCLPNSPCSLEIQATKLEDSAVYFCASSPRTGEGSQPQHFGDGTRLSIL.

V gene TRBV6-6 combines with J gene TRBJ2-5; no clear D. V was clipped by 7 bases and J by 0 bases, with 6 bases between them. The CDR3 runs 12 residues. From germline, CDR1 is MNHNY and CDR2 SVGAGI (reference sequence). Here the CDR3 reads CASTGHQETQYF. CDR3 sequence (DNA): TGTGCCAGCACAGGTCACCAAGAGACCCAGTACTTC.

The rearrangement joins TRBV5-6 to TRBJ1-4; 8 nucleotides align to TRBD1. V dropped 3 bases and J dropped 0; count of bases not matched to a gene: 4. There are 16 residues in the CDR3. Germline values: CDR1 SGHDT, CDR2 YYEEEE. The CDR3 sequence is CASSYGQGATNEKLFF. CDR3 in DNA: TGTGCCAGCAGCTACGGACAGGGCGCAACTAATGAAAAACTGTTTTTT. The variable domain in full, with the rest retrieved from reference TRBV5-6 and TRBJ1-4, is DAGVTQSPTHLIKTRGQQVTLRCSPKSGHDTVSWYQQALGQGPQFIFQYYEEEERQRGNFPDRFSGHQFPNYSSELNVNALLLGDSALYLCASSYGQGATNEKLFFGSGTQLSVL.

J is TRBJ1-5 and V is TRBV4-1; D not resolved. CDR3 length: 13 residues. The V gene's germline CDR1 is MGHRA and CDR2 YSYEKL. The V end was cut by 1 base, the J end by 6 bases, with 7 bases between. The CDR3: CASSQVVGQPQHF. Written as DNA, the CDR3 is TGCGCCAGCAGCCAAGTAGTTGGTCAGCCCCAGCATTTT.

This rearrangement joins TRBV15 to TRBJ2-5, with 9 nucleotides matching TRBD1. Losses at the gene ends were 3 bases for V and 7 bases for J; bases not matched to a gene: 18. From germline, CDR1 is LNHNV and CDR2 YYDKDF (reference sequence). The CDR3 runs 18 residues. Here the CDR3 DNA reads TGTGCCACCAGCAGCCGAGGGGCCGGACAGGGGAGGTATGGGACCCAGTACTTC. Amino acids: CATSSRGAGQGRYGTQYF. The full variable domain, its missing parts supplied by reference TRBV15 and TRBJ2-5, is DAMVIQNPRYQVTQFGKPVTLSCSQTLNHNVMYWYQQKSSQAPKLLFHYYDKDFNNEADTPDNFQSRRPNTSFCFLDIRSPGLGDTAMYLCATSSRGAGQGRYGTQYFGPGTRLLVL.

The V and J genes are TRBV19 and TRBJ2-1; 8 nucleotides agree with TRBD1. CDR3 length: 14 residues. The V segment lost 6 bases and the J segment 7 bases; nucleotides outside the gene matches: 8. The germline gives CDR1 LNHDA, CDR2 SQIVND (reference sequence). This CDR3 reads CASSTGQGLNEQFF. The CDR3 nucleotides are TGTGCCAGTAGCACTGGACAGGGTTTGAATGAGCAGTTCTTC.

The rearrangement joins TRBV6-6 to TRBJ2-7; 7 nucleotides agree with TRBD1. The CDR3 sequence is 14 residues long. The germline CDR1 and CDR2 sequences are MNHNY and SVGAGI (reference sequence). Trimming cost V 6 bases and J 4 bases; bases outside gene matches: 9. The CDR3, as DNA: TGTGCCAGCAGGCCCGGACAGGAAGGGTACGAGCAGTACTTC. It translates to CASRPGQEGYEQYF.

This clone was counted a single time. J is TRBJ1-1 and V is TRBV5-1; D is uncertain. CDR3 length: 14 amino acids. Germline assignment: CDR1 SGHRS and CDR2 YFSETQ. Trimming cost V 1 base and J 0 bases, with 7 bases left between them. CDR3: CASSLTVMNTEAFF. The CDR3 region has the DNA TGCGCCAGCAGCTTGACAGTCATGAACACTGAAGCTTTCTTT.

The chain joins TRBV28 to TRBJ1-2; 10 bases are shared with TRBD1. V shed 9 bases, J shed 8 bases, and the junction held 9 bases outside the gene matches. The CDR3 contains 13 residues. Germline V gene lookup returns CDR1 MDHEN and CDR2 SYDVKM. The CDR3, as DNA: TGTGCCAGTTTTCGACAGGGGGCGGGCGGCTACACCTTC. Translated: CASFRQGAGGYTF.

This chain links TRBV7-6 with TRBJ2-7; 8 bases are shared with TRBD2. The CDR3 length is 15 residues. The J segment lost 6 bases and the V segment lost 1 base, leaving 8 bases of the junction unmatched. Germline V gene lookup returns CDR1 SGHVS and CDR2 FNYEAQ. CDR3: CASSLDIGRDFEQYF. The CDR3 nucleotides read TGTGCCAGCAGCTTAGATATCGGGAGGGATTTCGAGCAGTACTTC.